The T cell receptor beta chain described here comes from a study of CD8+CD57+ T cells in acquired aplastic anemia. The V end lost 5 bases, the J end lost 4 bases, and 6 bases lay between the germline ends. Per germline, CDR1 LGHNA and CDR2 YNFKEQ. The length of the CDR3 is 13 residues. This clonotype was picked up a small number of times. CD8+CD57+ cell expansion, shown by flow cytometry, had occurred in the patients selected for sequencing. The use of genomic DNA as template underpinned the TCR beta VDJ and CDR3 profiling. TCRdb fed the reads into MiXCR, producing one record per CDR3 protein. The sample has approximately 150,000 distinct CDR3 sequences, about two thirds seen once.

The chain recombines TRBV4-2 with TRBJ2-6; D not resolved. The material sequenced was sorted CD4+, CD8+, or CD8+CD57+ T cells (not recorded which) from PBMCs. The TCR comes from a human donor with aplastic anemia. DNA for the CDR3: TGTGCCAGCAGCTTGCCCGGGGCCAACGTCCTGACTTTC. Translation: CASSLPGANVLTF.